Listed below are T cell receptor beta chains from one sample, sequenced in a study of regulatory T cells in long-lasting Graves disease. In TCRdb, the multiplex PCR reads were re-called with MiXCR into one record per CDR3 protein. This table holds a few hundred thousand distinct CDR3 sequences, about 25% found once. The specimen was peripheral blood mononuclear cells (PBMCs), collected when the disease was refractory, from a patient treated with antithyroid drugs. The receptors stem from a female donor with Graves disease. Each CDR3 is given with its conserved first and last residue. A D gene is named only where the DNA matches it firmly. Some rows mark clone size as missing; the rest say once, few, many or name a class of expanded clone.

CDR3aa,CDR3nt,j_gene,v_gene,abundance,d_gene
CASSEAGGGTEAFF,TGTGCCAGCAGTGAGGCGGGAGGAGGCACTGAAGCTTTCTTT,TRBJ1-1,TRBV2,many,-
CASSLGDAAGEQYF,TGCGCCAGCAGCTTAGGCGACGCAGCGGGGGAGCAGTACTTC,TRBJ2-7,TRBV5-1,few,TRBD2
CASSLSGSGGGELFF,TGTGCCAGCAGTCTTAGCGGGAGTGGTGGCGGGGAGCTGTTTTTT,TRBJ2-2,TRBV28,few,TRBD2
CASSLGASGTQYF,TGTGCCAGCAGCTTAGGGGCCTCGGGGACCCAGTACTTC,TRBJ2-5,TRBV7-2,many,-
CASSFPGQGRYEQYF,TGTGCCAGCAGTTTTCCCGGGCAGGGACGCTACGAGCAGTACTTC,TRBJ2-7,TRBV27,few,-
CASSAYVKLAGGDCEQYF,TGTGCCAGCAGTGCCTACGTAAAACTAGCGGGAGGAGATTGCGAGCAGTACTTC,TRBJ2-7,TRBV6-4,few,TRBD2
CASSLGQGQGPSYEQYF,TGTGCCAGCAGCTTAGGACAGGGACAGGGACCATCCTACGAGCAGTACTTC,TRBJ2-7,TRBV7-9,-,TRBD1
CSARPGQRYQETQYF,TGCAGTGCTAGACCGGGACAGAGATACCAAGAGACCCAGTACTTC,TRBJ2-5,TRBV20-1,-,TRBD1
CSAVAEENYEQYF,TGCAGTGCTGTAGCGGAAGAAAACTACGAGCAGTACTTC,TRBJ2-7,TRBV20-1,many,-
CASSLVGAGNQPQHF,TGCGCCAGCAGCTTGGTAGGGGCGGGAAATCAGCCCCAGCATTTT,TRBJ1-5,TRBV5-1,-,-
CSATGQAKETQYF,TGCAGCGCCACTGGACAGGCTAAAGAGACCCAGTACTTC,TRBJ2-5,TRBV29-1,many,TRBD1
CATSRESMTKNIQYF,TGTGCCACCAGCAGAGAGTCGATGACCAAAAACATTCAGTACTTC,TRBJ2-4,TRBV15,few,-
CAWSVNFVGYEQYF,TGTGCCTGGAGTGTAAACTTTGTAGGCTACGAGCAGTACTTC,TRBJ2-7,TRBV30,once,-
CASSITPLAHEQYF,TGTGCCAGCAGTATCACCCCACTAGCCCACGAGCAGTACTTC,TRBJ2-7,TRBV7-8,few,-
CASSFRNTGELFF,TGTGCCAGCAGCTTCCGGAACACCGGGGAGCTGTTTTTT,TRBJ2-2,TRBV5-5,many,-
CASSFQTATNEKLFF,TGTGCCAGCAGCTTCCAGACAGCAACTAATGAAAAACTGTTTTTT,TRBJ1-4,TRBV7-9,-,-
CASSILRAEAFF,TGTGCCAGCTCCATATTACGGGCTGAAGCTTTCTTT,TRBJ1-1,TRBV18,many,-
CASRYRGSSYEQYF,TGTGCCAGCAGATACAGGGGGAGCTCCTACGAGCAGTACTTC,TRBJ2-7,TRBV2,-,TRBD1
CASSSPPTYGYTF,TGTGCCAGCAGTTCCCCACCAACCTATGGCTACACCTTC,TRBJ1-2,TRBV12-3/TRBV12-4,many,-
CASSTARPVGAQYF,TGCGCCAGCAGCACGGCCAGGCCGGTAGGGGCCCAGTACTTC,TRBJ2-5,TRBV5-1,-,-
CASSFRDFPYNEQFF,TGTGCCAGCAGCTTCCGGGACTTTCCCTACAATGAGCAGTTCTTC,TRBJ2-1,TRBV7-9,-,-
CASSPLGQAGEKLFF,TGCGCCAGTAGCCCCTTGGGACAGGCCGGGGAAAAACTGTTTTTT,TRBJ1-4,TRBV4-3,-,TRBD1
CASSGRARESASRETQYF,TGCGCCAGCAGCGGACGGGCTAGGGAATCAGCGTCCCGGGAGACCCAGTACTTC,TRBJ2-5,TRBV5-1,-,-
CAWKGEYSNQPQHF,TGTGCCTGGAAGGGGGAATATAGCAATCAGCCCCAGCATTTT,TRBJ1-5,TRBV30,-,-
CASSASGGPYEQYF,TGCGCCAGCAGCGCTAGCGGTGGACCCTACGAGCAGTACTTC,TRBJ2-7,TRBV5-1,-,TRBD2
CASSFNEQYF,TGTGCCAGCAGTTTTAACGAGCAGTACTTC,TRBJ2-7,TRBV28,many,-
CASSPQPIKPQHF,TGTGCCAGCAGTCCCCAACCTATTAAGCCCCAGCATTTT,TRBJ1-5,TRBV28,many,-
CASTNRDYEQYF,TGTGCCAGCACCAACCGGGACTACGAGCAGTACTTC,TRBJ2-7,TRBV6-1,many,-
CASSQVGGYQETQYF,TGTGCCAGCAGCCAAGTTGGCGGATATCAAGAGACCCAGTACTTC,TRBJ2-5,TRBV3-1,many,-
CASSQDGGHGNQPQHF,TGCGCCAGCAGCCAAGATGGGGGCCACGGGAATCAGCCCCAGCATTTT,TRBJ1-5,TRBV4-3,few,-
CASSLVRGENTEAFF,TGTGCCAGCAGTTTGGTGAGAGGGGAGAACACTGAAGCTTTCTTT,TRBJ1-1,TRBV12-3/TRBV12-4,many,-
CASSRNTLAGEQYF,TGTGCCAGCAGCCGCAATACCCTAGCGGGAGAGCAGTACTTC,TRBJ2-7,TRBV7-9,-,TRBD2
CASSTNRAFYEQYF,TGTGCCAGCAGCACTAACAGGGCCTTTTACGAGCAGTACTTC,TRBJ2-7,TRBV27,many,-